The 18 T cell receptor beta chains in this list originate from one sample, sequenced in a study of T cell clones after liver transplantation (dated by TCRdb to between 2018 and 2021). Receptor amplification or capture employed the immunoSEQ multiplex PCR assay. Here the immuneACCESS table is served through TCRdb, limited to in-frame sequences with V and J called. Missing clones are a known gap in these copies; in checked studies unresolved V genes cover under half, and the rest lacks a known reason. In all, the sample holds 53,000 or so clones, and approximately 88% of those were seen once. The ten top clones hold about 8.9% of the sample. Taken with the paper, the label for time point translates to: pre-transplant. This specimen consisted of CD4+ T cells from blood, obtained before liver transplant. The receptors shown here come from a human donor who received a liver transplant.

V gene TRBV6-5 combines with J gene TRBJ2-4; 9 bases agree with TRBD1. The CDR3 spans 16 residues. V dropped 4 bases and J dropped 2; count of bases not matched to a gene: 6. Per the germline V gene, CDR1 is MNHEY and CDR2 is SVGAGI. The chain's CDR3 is CASSSRQGVTKNIQYF. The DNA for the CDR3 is TGTGCCAGCAGTTCACGACAGGGGGTAACCAAAAACATTCAGTACTTC.

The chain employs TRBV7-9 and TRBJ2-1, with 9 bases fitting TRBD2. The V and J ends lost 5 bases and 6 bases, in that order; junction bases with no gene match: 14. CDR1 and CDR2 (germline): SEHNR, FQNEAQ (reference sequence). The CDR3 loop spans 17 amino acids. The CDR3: CASSLLVGGRAVNEQFF. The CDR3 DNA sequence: TGTGCCAGCAGCCTACTAGTGGGCGGGAGGGCCGTCAATGAGCAGTTCTTC.

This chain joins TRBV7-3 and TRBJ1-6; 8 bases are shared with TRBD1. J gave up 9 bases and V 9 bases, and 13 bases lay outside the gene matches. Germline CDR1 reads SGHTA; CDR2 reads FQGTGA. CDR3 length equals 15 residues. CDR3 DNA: TGTGCCAGTGCTCAGGGGGCAGGTTTTCGTTCACCCCTCCACTTT. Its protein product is CASAQGAGFRSPLHF.

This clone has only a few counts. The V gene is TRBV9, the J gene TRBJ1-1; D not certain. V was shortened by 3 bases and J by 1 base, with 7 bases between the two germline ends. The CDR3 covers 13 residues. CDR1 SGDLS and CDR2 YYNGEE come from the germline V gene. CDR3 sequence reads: CASSDQANTEAFF. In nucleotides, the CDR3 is TGTGCCAGCAGCGACCAGGCGAACACTGAAGCTTTCTTT.

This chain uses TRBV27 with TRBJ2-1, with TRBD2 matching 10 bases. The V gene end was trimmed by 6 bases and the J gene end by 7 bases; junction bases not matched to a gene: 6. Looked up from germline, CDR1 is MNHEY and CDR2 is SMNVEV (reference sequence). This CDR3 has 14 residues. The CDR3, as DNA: TGTGCCAGCAGAGCGGGAGGGCCAAGGAATGAGCAGTTCTTC. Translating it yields CASRAGGPRNEQFF.

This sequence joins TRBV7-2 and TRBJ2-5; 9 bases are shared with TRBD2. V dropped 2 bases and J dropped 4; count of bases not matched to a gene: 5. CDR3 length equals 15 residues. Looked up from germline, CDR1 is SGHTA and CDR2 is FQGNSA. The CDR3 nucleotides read TGTGCCAGCAGCTTACTGCGGGAGGGGGCAGAGACCCAGTACTTC. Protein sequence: CASSLLREGAETQYF. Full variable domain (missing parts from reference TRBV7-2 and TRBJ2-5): GAGVSQSPSNKVTEKGKDVELRCDPISGHTALYWYRQSLGQGLEFLIYFQGNSAPDKSGLPSDRFSAERTGGSVSTLTIQRTQQEDSAVYLCASSLLREGAETQYFGPGTRLLVL.

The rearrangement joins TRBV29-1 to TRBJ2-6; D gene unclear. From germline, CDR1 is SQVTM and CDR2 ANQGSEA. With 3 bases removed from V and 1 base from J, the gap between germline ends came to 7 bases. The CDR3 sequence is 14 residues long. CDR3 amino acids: CSVDNGSGANVLTF. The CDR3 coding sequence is TGCAGCGTTGACAACGGTTCTGGGGCCAACGTCCTGACTTTC.

DNA of the CDR3: TGTGCCAGCTCACCACTACTTTCCGGGAGGGCCGGCAATGAGCAGTTCTTC. It specifies CASSPLLSGRAGNEQFF. The V and J genes are TRBV18 and TRBJ2-1; 8 bases are shared with TRBD2. The CDR3 extends over 17 amino acids. Per the germline V gene, CDR1 is KGHSH and CDR2 is LQKENI. Trimming cost V 1 base and J 6 bases; bases outside gene matches: 11. Full variable domain (missing parts from reference TRBV18 and TRBJ2-1): NAGVMQNPRHLVRRRGQEARLRCSPMKGHSHVYWYRQLPEEGLKFMVYLQKENIIDESGMPKERFSAEFPKEGPSILRIQQVVRGDSAAYFCASSPLLSGRAGNEQFFGPGTRLTVL.

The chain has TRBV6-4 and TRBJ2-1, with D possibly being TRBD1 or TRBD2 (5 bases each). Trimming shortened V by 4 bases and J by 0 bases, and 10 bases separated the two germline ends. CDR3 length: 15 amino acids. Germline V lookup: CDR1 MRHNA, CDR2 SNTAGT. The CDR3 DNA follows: TGTGCCAGCAGTGTGGGGACCGCCTCCTACAATGAGCAGTTCTTC. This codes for CASSVGTASYNEQFF.

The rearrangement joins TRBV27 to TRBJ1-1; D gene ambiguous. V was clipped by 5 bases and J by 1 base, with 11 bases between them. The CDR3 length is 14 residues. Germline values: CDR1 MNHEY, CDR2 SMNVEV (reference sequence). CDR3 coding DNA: TGTGCCAGCAGTCCCAGGCCAGCGAACACTGAAGCTTTCTTT. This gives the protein CASSPRPANTEAFF.

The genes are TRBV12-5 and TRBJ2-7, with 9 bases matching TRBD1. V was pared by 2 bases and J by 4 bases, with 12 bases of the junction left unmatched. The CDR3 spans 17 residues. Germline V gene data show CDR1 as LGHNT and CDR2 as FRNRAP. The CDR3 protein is CASGLPTPGQGRYEQYF. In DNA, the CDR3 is TGTGCTAGTGGTTTGCCCACCCCGGGACAGGGAAGGTACGAGCAGTACTTC.

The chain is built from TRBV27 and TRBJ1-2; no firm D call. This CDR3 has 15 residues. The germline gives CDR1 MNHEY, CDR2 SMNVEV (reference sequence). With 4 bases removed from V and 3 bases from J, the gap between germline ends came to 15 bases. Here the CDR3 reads CASSSGSGADYGYTF. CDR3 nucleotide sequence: TGTGCCAGCAGTTCCGGATCCGGCGCGGACTATGGCTACACCTTC.

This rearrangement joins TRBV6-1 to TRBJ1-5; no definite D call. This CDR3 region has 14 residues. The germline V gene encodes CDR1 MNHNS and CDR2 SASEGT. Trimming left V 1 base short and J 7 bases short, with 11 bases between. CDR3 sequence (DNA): TGTGCCAGCAGTGAAGGCGGGGTTGGGCAGCCCCAGCATTTT. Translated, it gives CASSEGGVGQPQHF.

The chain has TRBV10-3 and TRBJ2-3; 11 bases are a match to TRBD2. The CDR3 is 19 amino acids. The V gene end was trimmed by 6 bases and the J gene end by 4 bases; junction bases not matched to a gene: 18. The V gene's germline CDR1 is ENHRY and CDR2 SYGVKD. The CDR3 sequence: CAIRNPPGLAANGPDTQYF. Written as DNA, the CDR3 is TGTGCCATCAGAAATCCCCCGGGACTAGCGGCGAACGGTCCAGATACGCAGTATTTT.

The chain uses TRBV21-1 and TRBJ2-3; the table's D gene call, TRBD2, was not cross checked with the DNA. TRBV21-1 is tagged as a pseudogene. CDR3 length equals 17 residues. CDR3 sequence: CASSKGTRLPNTDTQYF. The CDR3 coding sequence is TGTGCCAGCAGCAAAGGAACGAGACTTCCTAACACAGATACGCAGTATTTT.

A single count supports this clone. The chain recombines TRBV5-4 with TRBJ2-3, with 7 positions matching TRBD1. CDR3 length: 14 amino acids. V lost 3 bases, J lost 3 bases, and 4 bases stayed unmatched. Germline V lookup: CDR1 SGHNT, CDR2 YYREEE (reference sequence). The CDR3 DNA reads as TGTGCCAGCAGCTCCAGACAGGGAACAGATACGCAGTATTTT. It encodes CASSSRQGTDTQYF.

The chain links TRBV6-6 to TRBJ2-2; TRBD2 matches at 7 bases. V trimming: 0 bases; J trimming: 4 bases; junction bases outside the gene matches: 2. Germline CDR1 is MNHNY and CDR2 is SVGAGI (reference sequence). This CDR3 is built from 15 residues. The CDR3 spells CASSYSAGVTGELFF. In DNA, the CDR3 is TGTGCCAGCAGTTACTCCGCGGGAGTCACCGGGGAGCTGTTTTTT.

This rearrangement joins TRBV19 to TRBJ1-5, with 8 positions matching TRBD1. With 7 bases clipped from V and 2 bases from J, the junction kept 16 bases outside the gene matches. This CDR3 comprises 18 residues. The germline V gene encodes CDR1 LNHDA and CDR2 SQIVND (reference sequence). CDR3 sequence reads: CASTSLARQGKGNQPQHF. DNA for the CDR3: TGTGCCAGTACCTCTCTCGCCCGACAGGGGAAGGGCAATCAGCCCCAGCATTTT.